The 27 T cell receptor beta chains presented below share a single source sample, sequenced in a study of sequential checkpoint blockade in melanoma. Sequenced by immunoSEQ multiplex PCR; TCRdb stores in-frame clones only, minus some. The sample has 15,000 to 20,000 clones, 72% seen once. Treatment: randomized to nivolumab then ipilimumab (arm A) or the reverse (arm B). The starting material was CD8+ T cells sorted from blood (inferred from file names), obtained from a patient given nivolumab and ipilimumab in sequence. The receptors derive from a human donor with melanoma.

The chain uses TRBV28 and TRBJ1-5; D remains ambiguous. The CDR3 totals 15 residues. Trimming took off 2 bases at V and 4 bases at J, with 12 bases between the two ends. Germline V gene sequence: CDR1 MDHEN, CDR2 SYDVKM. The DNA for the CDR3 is TGTGCCAGCAGTTTACAACCGAGCCCTAATCAGCCCCAGCATTTT. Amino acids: CASSLQPSPNQPQHF.

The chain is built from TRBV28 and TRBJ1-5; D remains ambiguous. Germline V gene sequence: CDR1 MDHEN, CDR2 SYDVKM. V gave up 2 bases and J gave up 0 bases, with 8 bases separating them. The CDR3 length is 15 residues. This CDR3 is CASSLTPYSNQPQHF. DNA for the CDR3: TGTGCCAGCAGTTTAACTCCATATAGCAATCAGCCCCAGCATTTT.

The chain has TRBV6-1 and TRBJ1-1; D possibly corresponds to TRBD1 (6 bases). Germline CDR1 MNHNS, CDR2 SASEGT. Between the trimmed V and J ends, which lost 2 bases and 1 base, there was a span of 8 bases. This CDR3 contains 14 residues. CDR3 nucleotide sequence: TGTGCCAGCAGTGAATGGGGACAGAACACTGAAGCTTTCTTT. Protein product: CASSEWGQNTEAFF.

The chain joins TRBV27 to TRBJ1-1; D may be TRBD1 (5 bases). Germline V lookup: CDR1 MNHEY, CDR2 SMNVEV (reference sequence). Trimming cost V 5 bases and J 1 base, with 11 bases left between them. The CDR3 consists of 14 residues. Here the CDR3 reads CASSLGGSNTEAFF. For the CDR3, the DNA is TGTGCCAGCAGTCTTGGGGGGTCGAACACTGAAGCTTTCTTT.

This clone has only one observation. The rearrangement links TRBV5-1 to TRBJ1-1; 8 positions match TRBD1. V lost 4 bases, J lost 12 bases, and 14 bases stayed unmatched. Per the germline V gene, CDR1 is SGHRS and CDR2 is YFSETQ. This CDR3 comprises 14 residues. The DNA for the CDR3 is TGCGCCAGCAGCGGAACAGGGGGTCTTTTTGGAACTTTCTTT. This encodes CASSGTGGLFGTFF. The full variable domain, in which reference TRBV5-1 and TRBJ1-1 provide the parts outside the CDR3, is KAGVTQTPRYLIKTRGQQVTLSCSPISGHRSVSWYQQTPGQGLQFLFEYFSETQRNKGNFPGRFSGRQFSNSRSEMNVSTLELGDSALYLCASSGTGGLFGTFFGQGTRLTVV.

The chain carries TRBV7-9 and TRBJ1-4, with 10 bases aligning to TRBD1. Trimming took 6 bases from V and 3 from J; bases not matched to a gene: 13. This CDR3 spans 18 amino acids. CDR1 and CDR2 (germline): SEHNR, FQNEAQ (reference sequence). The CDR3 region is CASSFRDRGGRANEKLFF. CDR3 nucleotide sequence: TGTGCCAGCAGTTTCCGGGACAGGGGAGGTCGAGCTAATGAAAAACTGTTTTTT. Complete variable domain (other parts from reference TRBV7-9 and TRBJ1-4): DTGVSQNPRHKITKRGQNVTFRCDPISEHNRLYWYRQTLGQGPEFLTYFQNEAQLEKSRLLSDRFSAERPKGSFSTLEIQRTEQGDSAMYLCASSFRDRGGRANEKLFFGSGTQLSVL.

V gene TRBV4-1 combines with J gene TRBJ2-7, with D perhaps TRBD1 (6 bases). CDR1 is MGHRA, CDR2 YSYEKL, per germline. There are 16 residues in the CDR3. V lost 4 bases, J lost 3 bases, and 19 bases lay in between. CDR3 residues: CASSRWGGRGDYEQYF. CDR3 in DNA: TGCGCCAGCAGCCGCTGGGGCGGCAGGGGCGACTACGAGCAGTACTTC.

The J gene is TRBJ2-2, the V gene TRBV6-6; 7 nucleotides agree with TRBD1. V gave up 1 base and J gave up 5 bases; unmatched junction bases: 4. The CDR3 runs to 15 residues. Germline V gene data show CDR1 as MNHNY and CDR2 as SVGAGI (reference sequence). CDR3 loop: CASSYFGQETGELFF. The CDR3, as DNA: TGTGCCAGCAGTTACTTCGGACAGGAGACCGGGGAGCTGTTTTTT.

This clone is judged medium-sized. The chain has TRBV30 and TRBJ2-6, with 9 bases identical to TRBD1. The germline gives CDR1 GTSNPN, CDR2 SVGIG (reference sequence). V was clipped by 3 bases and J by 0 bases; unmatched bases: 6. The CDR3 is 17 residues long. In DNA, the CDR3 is TGTGCCTGGAGCGGACAGGGGTCGAGCTCTGGGGCCAACGTCCTGACTTTC. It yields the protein CAWSGQGSSSGANVLTF.

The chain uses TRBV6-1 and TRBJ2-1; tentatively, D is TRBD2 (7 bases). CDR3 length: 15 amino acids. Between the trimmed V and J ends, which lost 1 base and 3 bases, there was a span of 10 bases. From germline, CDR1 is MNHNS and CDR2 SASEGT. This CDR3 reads CASSEEGGDYNEQFF. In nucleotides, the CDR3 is TGTGCCAGCAGTGAAGAAGGGGGGGACTACAATGAGCAGTTCTTC.

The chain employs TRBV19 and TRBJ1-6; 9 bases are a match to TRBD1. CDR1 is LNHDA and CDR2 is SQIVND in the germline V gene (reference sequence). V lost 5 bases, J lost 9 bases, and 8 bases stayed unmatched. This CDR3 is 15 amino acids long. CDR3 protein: CASSSWTGEFSPLHF. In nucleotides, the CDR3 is TGTGCCAGTAGTTCCTGGACAGGGGAATTTTCACCCCTCCACTTT.

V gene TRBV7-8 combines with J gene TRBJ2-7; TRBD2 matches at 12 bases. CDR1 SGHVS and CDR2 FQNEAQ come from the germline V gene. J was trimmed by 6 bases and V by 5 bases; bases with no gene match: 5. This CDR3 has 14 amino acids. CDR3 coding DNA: TGTGCCAGCAGCCGCCTAGCGGGGGGGCGCGAGCAGTACTTC. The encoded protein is CASSRLAGGREQYF.

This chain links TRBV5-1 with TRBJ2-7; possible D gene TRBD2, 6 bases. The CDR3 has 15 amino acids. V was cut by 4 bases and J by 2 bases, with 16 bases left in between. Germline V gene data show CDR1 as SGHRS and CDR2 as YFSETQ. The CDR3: CASSPDGAGTYEQYF. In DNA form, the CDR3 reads TGCGCCAGCAGCCCCGACGGGGCGGGGACCTACGAGCAGTACTTC.

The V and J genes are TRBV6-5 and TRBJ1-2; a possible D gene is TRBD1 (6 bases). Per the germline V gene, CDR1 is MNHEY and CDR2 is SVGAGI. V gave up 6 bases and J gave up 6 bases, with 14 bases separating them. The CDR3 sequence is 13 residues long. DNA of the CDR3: TGTGCCAGCAGGGGGGACACCCTTGATGGCTACACCTTC. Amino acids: CASRGDTLDGYTF.

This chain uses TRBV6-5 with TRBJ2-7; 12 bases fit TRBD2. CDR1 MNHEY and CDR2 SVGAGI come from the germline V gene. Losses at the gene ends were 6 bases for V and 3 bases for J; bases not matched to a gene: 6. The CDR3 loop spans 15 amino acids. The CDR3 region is CASSTRLAGVYEQYF. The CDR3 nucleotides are TGTGCCAGCAGCACTAGACTAGCGGGAGTCTACGAGCAGTACTTC.

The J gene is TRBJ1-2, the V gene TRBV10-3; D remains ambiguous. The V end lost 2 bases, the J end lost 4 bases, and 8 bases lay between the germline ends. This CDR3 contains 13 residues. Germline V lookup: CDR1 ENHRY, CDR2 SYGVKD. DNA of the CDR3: TGTGCCATCAGTGAGGTGGCGGCCTATGGCTACACCTTC. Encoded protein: CAISEVAAYGYTF.

The CDR3 nucleotides are TGTGCCAGCAGCAGGGGCTTCACCGGGGAGCTGTTTTTT. Translation: CASSRGFTGELFF. This chain connects TRBV7-3 to TRBJ2-2; possibly TRBD1 for D (5 bases). This CDR3 region has 13 residues. V dropped 5 bases and J dropped 4 bases, with 8 bases sitting between them. From germline, CDR1 is SGHTA and CDR2 FQGTGA.

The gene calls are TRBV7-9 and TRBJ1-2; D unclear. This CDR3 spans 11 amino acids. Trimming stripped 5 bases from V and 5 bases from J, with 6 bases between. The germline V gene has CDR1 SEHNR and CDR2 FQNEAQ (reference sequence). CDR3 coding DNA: TGTGCCAGCAGCCCAGATTATGGCTACACCTTC. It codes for CASSPDYGYTF. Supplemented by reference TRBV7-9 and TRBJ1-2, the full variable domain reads DTGVSQNPRHKITKRGQNVTFRCDPISEHNRLYWYRQTLGQGPEFLTYFQNEAQLEKSRLLSDRFSAERPKGSFSTLEIQRTEQGDSAMYLCASSPDYGYTFGSGTRLTVV.

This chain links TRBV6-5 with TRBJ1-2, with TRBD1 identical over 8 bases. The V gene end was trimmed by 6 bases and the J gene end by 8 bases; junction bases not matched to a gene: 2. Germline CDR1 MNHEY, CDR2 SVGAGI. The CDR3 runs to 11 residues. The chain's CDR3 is CASRTGDGYTF. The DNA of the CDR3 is TGTGCCAGCAGGACAGGGGACGGCTACACCTTC.

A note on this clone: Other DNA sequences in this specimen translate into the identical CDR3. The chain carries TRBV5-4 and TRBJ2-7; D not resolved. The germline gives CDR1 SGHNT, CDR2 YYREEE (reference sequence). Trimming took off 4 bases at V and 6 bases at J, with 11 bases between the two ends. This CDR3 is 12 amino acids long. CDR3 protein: CASSLSTGEQYF. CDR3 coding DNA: TGTGCCAGCAGCCTTAGTACGGGCGAGCAGTACTTC.

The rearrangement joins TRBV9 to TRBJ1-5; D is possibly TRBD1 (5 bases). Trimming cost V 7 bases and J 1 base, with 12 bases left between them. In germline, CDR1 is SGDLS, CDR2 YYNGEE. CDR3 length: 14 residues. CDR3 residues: CASGQGASNQPQHF. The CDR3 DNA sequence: TGTGCCAGCGGGCAAGGGGCCAGCAATCAGCCCCAGCATTTT.

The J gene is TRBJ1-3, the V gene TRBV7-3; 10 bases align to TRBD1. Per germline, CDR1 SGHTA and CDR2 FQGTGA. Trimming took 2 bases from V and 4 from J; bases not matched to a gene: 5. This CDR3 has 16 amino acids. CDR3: CASSLGDRGLGNTIYF. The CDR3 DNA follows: TGTGCCAGCAGCTTAGGAGACAGGGGGCTCGGAAACACCATATATTTT.

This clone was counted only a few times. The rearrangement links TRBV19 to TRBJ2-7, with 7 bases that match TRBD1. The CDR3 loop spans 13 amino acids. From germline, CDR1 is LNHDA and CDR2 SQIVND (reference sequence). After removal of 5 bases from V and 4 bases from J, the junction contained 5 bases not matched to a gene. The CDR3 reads CASSFGQAYEQYF. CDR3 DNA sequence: TGTGCCAGTAGTTTCGGACAGGCTTACGAGCAGTACTTC.

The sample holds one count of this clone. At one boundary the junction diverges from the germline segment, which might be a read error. CDR3 sequence: CASTQDGTITSEQYF. CDR3 DNA: TGCGCCAGCACCCAAGATGGGACTATTACGTCCGAGCAGTACTTC. The V and J genes are TRBV4-1 and TRBJ2-7, with TRBD2 matching over 7 bases. The CDR3 is made up of 15 amino acids. The germline gives CDR1 MGHRA, CDR2 YSYEKL.

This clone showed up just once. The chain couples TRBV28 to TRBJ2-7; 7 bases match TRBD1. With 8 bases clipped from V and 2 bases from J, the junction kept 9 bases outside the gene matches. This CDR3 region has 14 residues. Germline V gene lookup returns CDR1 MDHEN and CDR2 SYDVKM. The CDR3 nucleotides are TGTGCCAGCGAAGGGGGCGGTACGGCCTACGAGCAGTACTTC. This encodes CASEGGGTAYEQYF.

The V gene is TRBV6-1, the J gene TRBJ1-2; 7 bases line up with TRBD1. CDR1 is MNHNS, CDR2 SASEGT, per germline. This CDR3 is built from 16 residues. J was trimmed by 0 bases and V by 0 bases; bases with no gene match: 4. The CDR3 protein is CASSEAPGTANYGYTF. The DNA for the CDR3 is TGTGCCAGCAGTGAAGCCCCCGGGACAGCTAACTATGGCTACACCTTC.

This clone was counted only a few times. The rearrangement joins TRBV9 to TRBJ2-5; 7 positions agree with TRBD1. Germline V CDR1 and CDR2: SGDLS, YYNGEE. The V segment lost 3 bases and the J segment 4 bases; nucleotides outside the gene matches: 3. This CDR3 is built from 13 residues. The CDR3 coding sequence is TGTGCCAGCAGCGCAGGGACAGCAGAGACCCAGTACTTC. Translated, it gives CASSAGTAETQYF.